This T cell receptor (beta chain) appears in the sequencing data of a study of blood T cell repertoires in COVID-19. This CDR3 region has 14 residues. CDR1 and CDR2 from the germline V gene are LNHDA and SQIVND (reference sequence). V lost 4 bases and J lost 3; bases outside the gene matches: 6. Some clones are missing from TCRdb's copy, which holds only in-frame ones; the method was immunoSEQ multiplex PCR. The table lists around 100,000 clones, approximately 86% of them singletons. The receptor's source is a woman in her 50s who had recovered from COVID-19. The J gene is TRBJ2-7, the V gene TRBV19; 7 bases line up with TRBD1. The sample was PBMCs or T cells enriched from blood (not recorded which). The CDR3 region has the DNA TGTGCCAGTAGTACCCCCGGGGACAGCTACGAGCAGTACTTC. This gives the protein CASSTPGDSYEQYF.